The T cell receptor (beta chain) described here comes from a study of cytomegalovirus exposure and HLA in healthy donors. CDR1 is MGHRA, CDR2 YSYEKL, per germline. The CDR3 covers 15 residues. The V end was cut by 1 base, the J end by 5 bases, with 14 bases between. Primers included in the PCR were 60 Vbeta and 13 Jbeta primers. Sequencing was performed with immunoSEQ multiplex PCR; in TCRdb, only in-frame clones are kept and a portion is missing. This table holds under 110,000 clones, 65% to 80% found once. The receptor was isolated from a man in his fifties or sixties in good health and CMV-seronegative. Sequencing used PBMCs. J is TRBJ2-5 and V is TRBV4-1; no reliable D call. DNA of the CDR3: TGCGCCAGCAGCCAAGCGGGTGGTGAGTGGGAGACCCAGTACTTC. It yields the protein CASSQAGGEWETQYF.